These T cell receptor beta chains were read from a single sample in a study of siplizumab effects on memory and regulatory T cells. Their target antigens are unknown. Sequenced by immunoSEQ multiplex PCR; TCRdb stores in-frame clones only, minus some. The data hold 20,000 or so clones, with about 40% observed a single time. Sample: CFSE-low (dividing) CD4+ T cells sorted from an allogeneic mixed lymphocyte reaction. All receptors derive from a human donor in good health; the cells came from an allogeneic mixed lymphocyte reaction. Some clones in this sample may be carry-over from other donors' samples. The CDR3 runs from the conserved cysteine through the conserved F or W. The order of the fields is D gene, clone size, J gene, V gene, CDR3 DNA, CDR3 protein. A D gene is named only where the DNA matches it firmly. Expanded clones get a size class; other rows say once, few or many, or leave the size out.

D: .
size: .
J: TRBJ2-1
V: TRBV7-9
DNA: TGTGCCAGCAGCTTAAGGGCTAAATACAATGAGCAGTTCTTC
CDR3: CASSLRAKYNEQFF

D: .
size: .
J: TRBJ2-7
V: TRBV27
DNA: TGTGCCAGCAGTTCAGCACAGTCCAGGAACGAGCAGTACTTC
CDR3: CASSSAQSRNEQYF

D: .
size: few
J: TRBJ2-7
V: TRBV27
DNA: TGTGCCAGCAGTTTCTCAGGGGTCTCCTACGAGCAGTACTTC
CDR3: CASSFSGVSYEQYF

D: TRBD2
size: .
J: TRBJ2-5
V: TRBV2
DNA: TGTGCCAGTAAAGTGGGAGGGATGGGGGAGACCCAGTACTTC
CDR3: CASKVGGMGETQYF

D: TRBD2
size: .
J: TRBJ2-1
V: TRBV7-9
DNA: TGTGCCAGCAGCCTAAGTCTAGCGGGGACCTACAATGAGCAGTTCTTC
CDR3: CASSLSLAGTYNEQFF

D: .
size: once
J: TRBJ2-1
V: TRBV6-5
DNA: TGTGCCAGCAGTTACCAGCGGGTAACCTACAATGAGCAGTTCTTC
CDR3: CASSYQRVTYNEQFF

D: .
size: few
J: TRBJ2-7
V: TRBV18
DNA: TGTGCCAGCTCACCACCTATGTCTTCTGGGAGCTCCTACGAGCAGTACTTC
CDR3: CASSPPMSSGSSYEQYF

D: .
size: .
J: TRBJ2-4
V: TRBV6-9
DNA: TGTGCCAGCAGTTACTTAAACATTCAGTACTTC
CDR3: CASSYLNIQYF

D: TRBD2
size: few
J: TRBJ2-4
V: TRBV27
DNA: TGTGCCAGCAGATCTTGGCAGGCGGGGGACATTCAGTACTTC
CDR3: CASRSWQAGDIQYF

D: .
size: .
J: TRBJ2-6
V: TRBV30
DNA: TGTGCCTGCCACCAGGGTTCTGGGGCCAACGTCCTGACTTTC
CDR3: CACHQGSGANVLTF

D: TRBD1
size: .
J: TRBJ1-5
V: TRBV6-5
DNA: TGTGCCAGCAGCATAACAGGGGGCCTTCAGCCCCAGCATTTT
CDR3: CASSITGGLQPQHF

D: .
size: few
J: TRBJ2-1
V: TRBV2
DNA: TGTGCCAGCAAGAGGTTCTACCTTCGGAATGAGCAGTTCTTC
CDR3: CASKRFYLRNEQFF

D: TRBD2
size: .
J: TRBJ2-3
V: TRBV10-3
DNA: TGTGCCACCCGGGACTATCGAAGCACAGATACGCAGTATTTT
CDR3: CATRDYRSTDTQYF

D: TRBD2
size: .
J: TRBJ2-1
V: TRBV6-5
DNA: TGTGCCAGTGGGGGAACGGGAGGTCGTCGCAATGAGCAGTTCTTC
CDR3: CASGGTGGRRNEQFF

D: .
size: .
J: TRBJ2-7
V: TRBV18
DNA: TGTGCCAGCTCACTTACGGGGATTAGCGAGCAGTACTTC
CDR3: CASSLTGISEQYF

D: TRBD1
size: medium-sized
J: TRBJ1-2
V: TRBV5-1
DNA: TGCGCCAGCAGCCCGGACAGGGCCCTCAACTATGGCTACACCTTC
CDR3: CASSPDRALNYGYTF

D: TRBD1
size: .
J: TRBJ2-2
V: TRBV9
DNA: TGTGCCAGCAGCGCAGGGGGCGCCAGCACCGGGGAGCTGTTTTTT
CDR3: CASSAGGASTGELFF

D: TRBD2
size: few
J: TRBJ2-3
V: TRBV29-1
DNA: TGCAGCGTTGCCACTAGCGGGGGGGCCACAGATACGCAGTATTTT
CDR3: CSVATSGGATDTQYF